The T cell receptor (beta chain) described here comes from a study of blood T cell repertoires in COVID-19. This CDR3 is built from 17 residues. The germline CDR1 and CDR2 sequences are SGHAT and FQNNGV. V lost 6 bases and J lost 6; bases outside the gene matches: 13. Using immunoSEQ multiplex PCR, the repertoire was profiled, and TCRdb retains in-frame clones only, with some absent. The profile shows about 250,000 clones, around 88% of them singletons. Sequenced material: peripheral blood. The V call is TRBV11-2, the J call TRBJ2-1; 11 nucleotides agree with TRBD2. The source is a woman of 80 years or more with COVID-19, enrolled during active disease. The CDR3 spells CASSRPRASGGFNEQFF. The CDR3 DNA follows: TGTGCCAGCAGTCGCCCACGGGCTAGCGGGGGGTTCAATGAGCAGTTCTTC.